This entry lists 2 T cell receptor beta chains sequenced from one sample in a study of regulatory T cells in long-lasting Graves disease. Building the TCR beta libraries relied on iRepertoire HTBI primers, and CDR3 regions underwent Arm-PCR. TCRdb used MiXCR to reprocess the multiplex PCR reads, holding one entry per CDR3 protein. This sample has fewer than 500,000 distinct CDR3 sequences, with 15% to 20% found just once. Specified time point: newly diagnosed GD, antithyroid drugs for less than 3 months. Making the TCR library involved RNA that had been extracted from PBMCs. The data were also submitted as part of a second study, on T cells in Graves' hyperthyroidism and ophthalmopathy.

Sequencing was performed on peripheral blood mononuclear cells (PBMCs), taken at new diagnosis, from a patient treated with antithyroid drugs. The receptors originated from a man aged 40-49 years with Graves disease.

This clonotype was observed at least ten times. The chain joins TRBV2 to TRBJ1-6; D perhaps matches TRBD1 (5 bases). The V end lost 1 base, the J end lost 10 bases, and 14 bases lay between the germline ends. CDR1 SNHLY and CDR2 FYNNEI come from the germline V gene. This CDR3 contains 15 residues. In nucleotides, the CDR3 is TGTGCCAGCAGTGAAGGGGCCAGGGTTCGATCACCCCTCCACTTT. This codes for CASSEGARVRSPLHF.

In its sample, this clonotype was seen many times. In nucleotides, the CDR3 is TGTGCCTGGAGACCTATTCCAGGGAGGATGAACACTGAAGCTTTCTTT. This encodes CAWRPIPGRMNTEAFF. This rearrangement joins TRBV30 to TRBJ1-1; a possible D gene is TRBD1 (5 bases). V was cut by 3 bases and J by 0 bases, with 17 bases left in between. Per germline, CDR1 GTSNPN and CDR2 SVGIG (reference sequence). The CDR3 is made up of 16 amino acids.